The sequence of this T cell receptor (beta chain) was determined in a study of blood T cell repertoires in COVID-19. Study as a whole: COVID-19 samples, acute and convalescent, were from the United States, Italy and Spain. The analysed material was cDNA or gDNA that came from T cells, B-cell-depleted T cells, or PBMCs.

Germline values: CDR1 ENHRY, CDR2 SYGVKD. V shed 6 bases and J shed 0 bases, with 10 bases lying between them. CDR3 length equals 14 residues. Recruits, aged roughly 18 to 90 years, lived in approximately 26 US areas. This clone was seen a single time. Original processing notes: Reference gene primer amplification gave nucleated cell count estimates. This table comes from immunoSEQ multiplex PCR, and its TCRdb copy is limited to in-frame clones, with some not included. The V and J calls and clone size come from that table; D and trimming were worked out from the DNA. Of approximately 250,000 clones in the sample, around 90% were seen once.

This clonotype was obtained from a man in his forties or fifties who had been exposed to COVID-19. The V call is TRBV10-3, the J call TRBJ2-3, with a possible D match to TRBD2 (5 bases). Sequencing used PBMCs or T cells enriched from blood (not recorded which). Written as DNA, the CDR3 is TGTGCCATCAGAGCGGCGTCTAGCACAGATACGCAGTATTTT. Translated: CAIRAASSTDTQYF.